What follows are 9 T cell receptor beta chains derived from one specimen sequenced in a study of T cell responses to AZD1222 COVID-19 vaccine (dated by TCRdb to about 2021). The time point tag for this specimen amounts to: baseline before first vaccination. Receptors were amplified or captured by the immunoSEQ multiplex PCR assay. This is the immuneACCESS table as TCRdb keeps it, with only in-frame sequences that have V and J called. A part of the clones is gone; compared with another copy, unresolved V genes explain less than half, and the rest is unexplained. In this sample the table shows fewer than 200,000 clones, 80% to 95% of which occur a single time. More than 1.5% of the sample is in the top ten clones. The specimen comprised peripheral blood, sampled on day 0 of AZD1222 vaccination. These receptors all come from an adult in good health.

The sample holds one count of this clone. The chain is built from TRBV6-5 and TRBJ2-6; no reliable D call. V shed 4 bases and J shed 0 bases, with 7 bases lying between them. The CDR3 consists of 15 residues. Per the germline V gene, CDR1 is MNHEY and CDR2 is SVGAGI. Here the CDR3 reads CASSFDRSGANVLTF. CDR3 bases: TGTGCCAGCAGTTTTGACCGCTCTGGGGCCAACGTCCTGACTTTC.

V gene TRBV29-1 combines with J gene TRBJ2-7; D perhaps matches TRBD1 (6 bases). CDR3 size: 11 residues. With 7 bases removed from V and 2 bases from J, the gap between germline ends came to 9 bases. Germline values: CDR1 SQVTM, CDR2 ANQGSEA. Here the CDR3 reads CSATGTYEQYF. The DNA of the CDR3 is TGCAGCGCAACAGGGACCTACGAGCAGTACTTC.

The chain couples TRBV18 to TRBJ2-7; TRBD1 aligns across 7 bases. In germline, CDR1 is KGHSH, CDR2 LQKENI. The J segment lost 6 bases and the V segment lost 3 bases, leaving 5 bases of the junction unmatched. This CDR3 spans 13 amino acids. DNA of the CDR3: TGTGCCAGCTCACCCACAGGGGTTGCCGAGCAGTACTTC. Translating it yields CASSPTGVAEQYF.

The V and J genes are TRBV7-6 and TRBJ2-3; D not certain. CDR3 length: 16 residues. CDR1 is SGHVS, CDR2 FNYEAQ, per germline. V was shortened by 2 bases and J by 0 bases, with 12 bases between the two germline ends. Written as DNA, the CDR3 is TGTGCCAGCAGCTTAAGAGGATATCCTAGCACAGATACGCAGTATTTT. Translation: CASSLRGYPSTDTQYF.

The chain's CDR3 is CASMGRGGLYEQFF. Here the CDR3 DNA reads TGTGCCAGCATGGGGCGGGGGGGCCTTTATGAGCAGTTCTTC. This chain uses TRBV28 with TRBJ2-1, with 9 positions matching TRBD2. This CDR3 has 14 residues. V shed 7 bases, J shed 8 bases, and the junction held 9 bases outside the gene matches. Germline CDR1 and CDR2: MDHEN and SYDVKM.

The rearrangement links TRBV11-1 to TRBJ1-2; maybe TRBD1 (5 bases). The CDR3 runs to 12 residues. V lost 8 bases to trimming and J lost 6 bases, with 13 bases between them. Per the germline V gene, CDR1 is SGHAT and CDR2 is FQDESV (reference sequence). This chain's CDR3 is CASSGREDGYTF. The CDR3 DNA is TGTGCCAGCTCGGGCAGGGAGGATGGCTACACCTTC.

On this clone itself: The sample carries other DNA sequences with the same CDR3. V and J are TRBV7-8 and TRBJ1-1, with unresolved D. V was pared by 5 bases and J by 3 bases, with 4 bases between. Germline V lookup: CDR1 SGHVS, CDR2 FQNEAQ. This CDR3 spans 11 amino acids. The CDR3 region has the DNA TGTGCCAGCAGCCCCTACACTGAAGCTTTCTTT. Translation gives CASSPYTEAFF.

The J gene is TRBJ1-4, the V gene TRBV5-1; possibly TRBD1 for D (6 bases). CDR3 length: 16 amino acids. In germline, CDR1 is SGHRS, CDR2 YFSETQ. V was trimmed by 1 base and J by 11 bases, leaving 21 bases between them. The CDR3 loop reads CASSLSTGQRNGKLFF. As DNA, the CDR3 is TGCGCCAGCAGCTTGTCCACAGGGCAAAGAAATGGGAAACTGTTTTTT. The full variable domain, completed using reference TRBV5-1 and TRBJ1-4, is KAGVTQTPRYLIKTRGQQVTLSCSPISGHRSVSWYQQTPGQGLQFLFEYFSETQRNKGNFPGRFSGRQFSNSRSEMNVSTLELGDSALYLCASSLSTGQRNGKLFFGSGTQLSVL.

The chain recombines TRBV18 with TRBJ1-5; D perhaps matches TRBD1 (6 bases). V lost 5 bases and J lost 5, with 10 bases in between. The CDR3 sequence is 13 residues long. Germline CDR1 is KGHSH and CDR2 is LQKENI. The CDR3 nucleotides are TGTGCCAGCTCAGCTACAGGGCATCAGCCCCAGCATTTT. Its protein is CASSATGHQPQHF.